The subject of this entry is one T cell receptor beta chain. Sequencing was performed with immunoSEQ multiplex PCR; in TCRdb, only in-frame clones are kept and a portion is missing. The table lists about 680,000 clones, less than 80% of them singletons, with approximately 1.8% in the top ten. The data are from a study of shared clonotypes between healthy human individuals. The V gene end was trimmed by 0 bases and the J gene end by 4 bases; junction bases not matched to a gene: 7. CDR1 is SGHRS and CDR2 is YFSETQ in the germline V gene. This CDR3 comprises 16 residues. This chain connects TRBV5-1 to TRBJ2-7; TRBD1 matches 10 bases. This clonotype was obtained from a woman in her thirties in good health. Sequenced sample: memory CD4+ T cells sorted from blood. Subset noted: CD45RA-negative fraction. The CDR3 DNA is TGCGCCAGCAGCTTGGCCGGGACAGGGGCCCAATACGAGCAGTACTTC. As protein: CASSLAGTGAQYEQYF.